What follows are 27 T cell receptor beta chains derived from one specimen sequenced in a study of lung T cells in sarcoidosis with Löfgren's syndrome. MiXCR was run by TCRdb on the reads, yielding one entry per CDR3 protein. The sample records tens of thousands of distinct CDR3 sequences, 21% being singletons. Sequencing was performed on CD4+ T cells from PBMCs. Receptors were obtained from a human donor with sarcoidosis (Löfgren's syndrome or another form), or a control subject (not recorded which).

This clonotype was seen a handful of times. The chain links TRBV7-2 to TRBJ2-7, with no clear D. The germline V gene encodes CDR1 SGHTA and CDR2 FQGNSA. V was trimmed by 2 bases and J by 2 bases, leaving 4 bases between them. This CDR3 has 12 residues. CDR3 in DNA: TGTGCCAGCAGCTTAACCACCTACGAGCAGTACTTC. Its translation: CASSLTTYEQYF.

This clonotype was seen ten or more times. The chain links TRBV4-3 to TRBJ2-1; TRBD2 aligns across 13 bases. V trimming: 3 bases; J trimming: 7 bases; junction bases outside the gene matches: 6. The CDR3 contains 16 residues. Germline V CDR1 and CDR2: LGHNA, YSLEER. CDR3 DNA sequence: TGCGCCAGCAGCCATGAGGGACTAGCGGGAAGTAATGAGCAGTTCTTC. Protein product: CASSHEGLAGSNEQFF.

This clonotype was recorded at least ten times. The chain links TRBV12-3 or TRBV12-4 to TRBJ2-1, with 11 bases matching TRBD2. Trimming removed 5 bases from V and 0 bases from J; junction bases left unmatched: 6. The CDR3 sequence is 17 residues long. The CDR3 loop reads CASSPRLAGLSYNEQFF. For the CDR3, the DNA is TGTGCCAGCAGTCCGCGACTAGCGGGACTCTCCTACAATGAGCAGTTCTTC.

The V and J genes are TRBV27 and TRBJ2-1; D is unresolved. The germline gives CDR1 MNHEY, CDR2 SMNVEV (reference sequence). Trimming took off 2 bases at V and 0 bases at J, with 8 bases between the two ends. The length of the CDR3 is 15 residues. The CDR3 spells CASSLKDGSYNEQFF. The CDR3 nucleotides are TGTGCCAGCAGTTTAAAGGACGGCTCCTACAATGAGCAGTTCTTC.

Points on this clonotype: A much larger clone lies one base from this, so it may be a read error. V is TRBV11-2 and J is TRBJ2-5; no clear D. This CDR3 region has 15 residues. Germline values: CDR1 SGHAT, CDR2 FQNNGV. CDR3 amino acids: CASSLDGTAQETRYF. For the CDR3, the DNA is TGTGCCAGCAGCTTAGATGGAACAGCCCAAGAGACCCGGTACTTC.

The chain employs TRBV12-3 or TRBV12-4 and TRBJ2-3; no clear D gene. The CDR3 has 11 amino acids. Trimming left V 6 bases short and J 3 bases short, with 4 bases between. The DNA of the CDR3 is TGTGCCAGCAGATCTACAGATACGCAGTATTTT. Amino acids: CASRSTDTQYF.

This clonotype was observed a handful of times. The chain employs TRBV18 and TRBJ2-3; D is unresolved. Germline assignment: CDR1 KGHSH and CDR2 LQKENI. There are 14 residues in the CDR3. V lost 1 base to trimming and J lost 2 bases, with 7 bases between them. CDR3 DNA sequence: TGTGCCAGCTCACCACAGGGCTTCACAGATACGCAGTATTTT. It yields the protein CASSPQGFTDTQYF.

This clonotype was seen ten or more times. This chain's CDR3 is CASSLARQGAGTQYF. As DNA, the CDR3 is TGTGCCAGCAGCTTAGCACGACAGGGGGCGGGGACCCAGTACTTC. The genes are TRBV7-2 and TRBJ2-5; the match to TRBD1 covers 10 bases. CDR3 length equals 15 residues. Trimming at V came to 0 bases and at J to 7 bases, leaving 5 bases not matched to a gene. Germline assignment: CDR1 SGHTA and CDR2 FQGNSA.

At least ten counts were recorded for this clonotype. The chain recombines TRBV7-9 with TRBJ2-3, with TRBD2 identical over 8 bases. Per the germline V gene, CDR1 is SEHNR and CDR2 is FQNEAQ (reference sequence). Trimming took 1 base from V and 5 from J; bases not matched to a gene: 5. The CDR3 runs to 15 residues. CDR3 amino acids: CASSLVETSEDTQYF. The CDR3 region has the DNA TGTGCCAGCAGCTTAGTTGAGACTAGCGAAGATACGCAGTATTTT.

J is TRBJ1-1 and V is TRBV18; no clear D. Germline assignment: CDR1 KGHSH and CDR2 LQKENI. CDR3 length: 13 amino acids. Trimming removed 3 bases at V and 1 base at J, with 6 bases between. CDR3 coding DNA: TGTGCCAGCTCACCGACACCGAACACTGAAGCTTTCTTT. As protein: CASSPTPNTEAFF.

On this clonotype: Given a much more abundant clone one base away, this may be a read error. This rearrangement joins TRBV20-1 to TRBJ1-6; TRBD1 might be the D (5 bases). CDR1 and CDR2 (germline): DFQATT, SNEGSKA (reference sequence). This CDR3 has 16 residues. This CDR3 is CGAGNKGILPSSPLHF. In DNA form, the CDR3 reads TGCGGTGCTGGTAACAAGGGGATCTTACCCAGTTCACCCCTCCACTTT.

This clonotype was observed a few times. This chain joins TRBV12-3 or TRBV12-4 and TRBJ2-3, with 12 bases aligning to TRBD2. The CDR3 covers 17 residues. V was pared by 6 bases and J by 2 bases, with 9 bases of the junction left unmatched. The DNA for the CDR3 is TGTGCCAGCAGCCAGGCTAGCGGGGGGGCTTTCACAGATACGCAGTATTTT. It yields the protein CASSQASGGAFTDTQYF.

Remarks on this clonotype: Given a much more abundant clone one base away, this may be a read error. This sequence joins TRBV28 and TRBJ1-1, with D possibly TRBD1 on 5 matching bases. This CDR3 contains 15 residues. With 6 bases removed from V and 1 base from J, the gap between germline ends came to 15 bases. Germline V gene sequence: CDR1 MDHEN, CDR2 SYDVKM. CDR3 coding DNA: TGTGCCAGCAGCACCACCGGACATCCGAACACTGAAGCTTTCTTT. Protein sequence: CASSTTGHPNTEAFF. Supplemented by reference TRBV28 and TRBJ1-1, the full variable domain reads DVKVTQSSRYLVKRTGEKVFLECVQDMDHENMFWYRQDPGLGLRLIYFSYDVKMKEKGDIPEGYSVSREKKERFSLILESASTNQTSMYLCASSTTGHPNTEAFFGQGTRLTVV.

This clonotype was seen a few times. CDR3 sequence (DNA): TGTGCCAGCAGTTTTGCAGGAAACTATGGCTACACCTTC. It is translated as CASSFAGNYGYTF. The J gene is TRBJ1-2, the V gene TRBV12-3 or TRBV12-4; D ambiguous. The CDR3 is made up of 13 amino acids. The V gene lost 3 bases and the J gene lost 2 bases, with 7 bases spanning the gap.

Many counts were recorded for this clonotype. The chain is built from TRBV28 and TRBJ2-6, with TRBD1 as a possible D gene (5 bases). Germline loops: CDR1 MDHEN, CDR2 SYDVKM. V lost 6 bases and J lost 0, with 15 bases in between. CDR3 length: 17 amino acids. The CDR3 nucleotides read TGTGCCAGCAGCTCCGACAGACTCCCCTCTGGGGCCAACGTCCTGACTTTC. Residues: CASSSDRLPSGANVLTF.

Notes on this clonotype: A junction boundary mismatches the germline segment, possibly from a read error. The chain has TRBV28 and TRBJ2-7; no reliable D call. From germline, CDR1 is MDHEN and CDR2 SYDVKM. CDR3 size: 15 residues. The chain's CDR3 is CASGFTSAGSYEQYF. The CDR3 DNA reads as TGTGCCAGCGGTTTTACGTCCGCAGGCTCCTACGAGCAGTACTTC.

A word on this clonotype: A much more abundant neighbour one base away suggests this may be a read error. The rearrangement uses TRBV20-1 and TRBJ2-3; no clear D gene. The germline V gene has CDR1 DFQATT and CDR2 SNEGSKA (reference sequence). V was shortened by 4 bases and J by 5 bases, with 7 bases between the two germline ends. The CDR3 has 11 amino acids. The CDR3 region has the DNA TGCAGTGCTATAAGTGTAGATACGCAGTATTTT. Translated, it gives CSAISVDTQYF.

With regard to this clonotype: This may stem from a read error, because a much larger clone lies one nucleotide away. This chain uses TRBV7-9 with TRBJ1-6; D ambiguous. The CDR3 spans 12 residues. CDR1 is SEHNR and CDR2 is FQNEAQ in the germline V gene (reference sequence). CDR3 amino acids: CASGLGSSPLHF. CDR3 bases: TGTGCCAGCGGCTTAGGAAGTTCACCCCTCCACTTT.

This clonotype turned up a few times. V usage is TRBV2 and J usage is TRBJ2-3; TRBD1 might be the D (6 bases). V was cut by 3 bases and J by 3 bases, with 13 bases left in between. This CDR3 has 15 amino acids. Germline CDR1 and CDR2: SNHLY and FYNNEI. CDR3 loop: CASSDRQGLTDTQYF. The CDR3 nucleotides read TGTGCCAGCAGTGACCGGCAGGGGTTGACAGATACGCAGTATTTT.

Within the sample, this clonotype is medium-sized. V is TRBV27 and J is TRBJ2-7; D uncertain. Deletions cut 10 bases from V and 0 bases from J, with 16 bases between. The CDR3 extends over 14 amino acids. Germline V gene data show CDR1 as MNHEY and CDR2 as SMNVEV (reference sequence). CDR3 residues: CANHQRPSSYEQYF. The CDR3 bases are TGTGCCAATCACCAGCGTCCCAGCTCCTACGAGCAGTACTTC.

The genes are TRBV12-3 or TRBV12-4 and TRBJ1-2; 9 nucleotides agree with TRBD1. CDR3 length: 14 residues. J gave up 8 bases and V 5 bases, and 9 bases lay outside the gene matches. CDR3 loop: CASSRHRGPRGYTF. DNA for the CDR3: TGTGCCAGCAGTCGACACAGGGGGCCCCGCGGCTACACCTTC.

This clonotype counts as medium-sized (0.01 to 0.1%). The genes are TRBV7-2 and TRBJ2-7; 8 nucleotides line up with TRBD1. Per the germline V gene, CDR1 is SGHTA and CDR2 is FQGNSA. The CDR3 spans 15 residues. V lost 5 bases to trimming and J lost 0 bases; unmatched junction nucleotides: 6. The CDR3 spells CASSRDRQSSYEQYF. CDR3 in DNA: TGTGCCAGCAGCCGGGACAGGCAGAGCTCCTACGAGCAGTACTTC.

This clonotype is classed as medium-sized. This chain joins TRBV28 and TRBJ1-1; perhaps TRBD1 as D (6 bases). CDR1 is MDHEN and CDR2 is SYDVKM in the germline V gene. This CDR3 is built from 13 residues. The germline V and J ends were trimmed by 5 bases and 1 base, with 8 bases remaining between them. The CDR3 loop reads CASSPGQNTEAFF. As DNA, the CDR3 is TGTGCCAGCAGTCCGGGACAGAACACTGAAGCTTTCTTT.

J is TRBJ2-2 and V is TRBV4-1; D ambiguous. Germline V gene lookup returns CDR1 MGHRA and CDR2 YSYEKL. CDR3 length: 15 residues. The germline V and J ends were trimmed by 4 bases and 0 bases, with 9 bases remaining between them. CDR3 protein: CASSPRNANTGELFF. DNA for the CDR3: TGCGCCAGCAGCCCGAGGAACGCGAACACCGGGGAGCTGTTTTTT.

About this clonotype: A junction boundary mismatches the germline segment, possibly from a read error. The chain couples TRBV5-4 to TRBJ2-5; 13 bases are shared with TRBD2. Per germline, CDR1 SGHNT and CDR2 YYREEE (reference sequence). This CDR3 comprises 15 residues. In nucleotides, the CDR3 is TGTGCCAGCAGCGTACTAGCGGGAGGGGACTCAAGCTATGACTTC. This sequence encodes CASSVLAGGDSSYDF.

The table lists this clonotype with a few counts. J is TRBJ2-7 and V is TRBV29-1; D is undetermined. Germline V gene data show CDR1 as SQVTM and CDR2 as ANQGSEA. Trimming left V 3 bases short and J 3 bases short, with 3 bases between. The CDR3 is 10 residues long. This CDR3 reads CSVDGYEQYV. The DNA of the CDR3 is TGCAGCGTTGACGGCTACGAGCAGTACGTC.

The gene calls are TRBV5-6 and TRBJ2-7; D might be TRBD1 (6 bases). V was pared by 3 bases and J by 7 bases, with 17 bases between. CDR1 is SGHDT, CDR2 YYEEEE, per germline. CDR3 size: 14 residues. CDR3 amino acids: CASSSDRIAREQYV. The DNA for the CDR3 is TGTGCCAGCAGCTCAGACAGGATTGCAAGGGAGCAGTACGTC.